This T cell receptor (beta chain) was obtained from a study of shared clonotypes between healthy human individuals. General study findings and limits: The four-donor shared clonotypes exceeded non-shared clonotypes in generation probability, with non-shared ones scoring lower.

The V and J ends lost 6 bases and 5 bases respectively, with 17 bases between them. Germline CDR1 and CDR2: SGHNT and YYREEE (reference sequence). The CDR3 consists of 14 residues. This clone was seen only once. Its matching antigen is unknown. Assay: immunoSEQ multiplex PCR; the TCRdb copy retains only in-frame clones and omits some. Of about 2.4 million clones in the sample, roughly 93% were seen once. The origin of this receptor is a young man in good health. Some clones in this sample may be carry-over from other donors' samples. Sample: naive CD4+ T cells from PBMCs. Indicated subset: CD45RA+ positively selected. The chain has TRBV5-4 and TRBJ1-1; the D is unclear. The CDR3 DNA reads as TGTGCCAGCACCCCCGGACGAGATGGTACTGAAGCTTTCTTT. Translation: CASTPGRDGTEAFF.